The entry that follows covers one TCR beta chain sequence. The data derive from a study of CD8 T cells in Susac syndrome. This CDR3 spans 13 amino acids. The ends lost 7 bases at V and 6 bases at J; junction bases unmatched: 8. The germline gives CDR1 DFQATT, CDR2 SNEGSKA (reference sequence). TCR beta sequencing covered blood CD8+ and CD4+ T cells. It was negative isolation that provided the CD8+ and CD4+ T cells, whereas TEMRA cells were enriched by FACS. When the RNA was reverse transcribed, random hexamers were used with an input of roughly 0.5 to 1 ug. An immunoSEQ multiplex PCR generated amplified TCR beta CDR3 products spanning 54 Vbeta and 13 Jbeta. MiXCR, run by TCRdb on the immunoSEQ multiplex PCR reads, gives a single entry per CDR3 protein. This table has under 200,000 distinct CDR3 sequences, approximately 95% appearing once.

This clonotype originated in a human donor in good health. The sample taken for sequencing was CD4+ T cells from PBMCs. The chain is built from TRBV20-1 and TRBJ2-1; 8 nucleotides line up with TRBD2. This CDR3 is CSVHKREINEQFF. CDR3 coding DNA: TGCAGTGTCCACAAGCGGGAGATCAATGAGCAGTTCTTC.